This T cell receptor beta chain derives from a study of beta chain features in type 1 diabetes. Study-level results: Compared with healthy donors, patients appeared to share more similar naive, central memory and regulatory TCRB repertoires. For patients and controls alike, PCR might favor shorter templates to the same degree. For type 1 diabetes patients, VDJ junctions showed fewer insertions and more deletions.

Expressed TCRB transcripts were sequenced because the isolated RNA had all been reverse transcribed beforehand. Generated by immunoSEQ multiplex PCR, the TCRdb table keeps only in-frame clones and is missing some. Counted here are roughly 140,000 clones, 11% occurring once; the ten biggest clones make up around 2%. The CDR3 is 16 residues long. Per the germline V gene, CDR1 is SGHDN and CDR2 is FVKESK. Trimming cost V 0 bases and J 0 bases; bases outside gene matches: 2. Of note for this clone: What it binds is not known.

CD4+ naive, central memory, regulatory and stem cell-like memory subsets were isolated by sorting on CD45RO/CCR7/CD25/CD127/CD95/CD27. The V gene is TRBV14, the J gene TRBJ2-3, with 8 bases fitting TRBD1. The clonotype comes from a young man in good health. Sequencing used central memory CD4+ T cells from blood. The CDR3, as DNA: TGTGCCAGCAGCCAAGATGACAGGGGTAGCACAGATACGCAGTATTTT. Translation: CASSQDDRGSTDTQYF.